The present entry profiles one T cell receptor beta chain with its context. The sample comes from a study of blood T cell repertoires in COVID-19. The V gene end was trimmed by 0 bases and the J gene end by 0 bases; junction bases not matched to a gene: 2. The CDR3 covers 17 residues. CDR1 SGDLS and CDR2 YYNGEE come from the germline V gene. The table came from immunoSEQ multiplex PCR; TCRdb's copy has only in-frame clones and leaves some out. The sample has fewer than 300,000 clones; roughly 80% are singletons. Sequenced material: PBMCs or T cells enriched from blood (not recorded which). The origin of this receptor is a middle-aged man who had been exposed to COVID-19. The rearrangement uses TRBV9 and TRBJ2-1; 11 positions agree with TRBD2. The CDR3 is CASSVGLAGSSYNEQFF. The CDR3 DNA is TGTGCCAGCAGCGTAGGACTAGCGGGGAGCTCCTACAATGAGCAGTTCTTC.